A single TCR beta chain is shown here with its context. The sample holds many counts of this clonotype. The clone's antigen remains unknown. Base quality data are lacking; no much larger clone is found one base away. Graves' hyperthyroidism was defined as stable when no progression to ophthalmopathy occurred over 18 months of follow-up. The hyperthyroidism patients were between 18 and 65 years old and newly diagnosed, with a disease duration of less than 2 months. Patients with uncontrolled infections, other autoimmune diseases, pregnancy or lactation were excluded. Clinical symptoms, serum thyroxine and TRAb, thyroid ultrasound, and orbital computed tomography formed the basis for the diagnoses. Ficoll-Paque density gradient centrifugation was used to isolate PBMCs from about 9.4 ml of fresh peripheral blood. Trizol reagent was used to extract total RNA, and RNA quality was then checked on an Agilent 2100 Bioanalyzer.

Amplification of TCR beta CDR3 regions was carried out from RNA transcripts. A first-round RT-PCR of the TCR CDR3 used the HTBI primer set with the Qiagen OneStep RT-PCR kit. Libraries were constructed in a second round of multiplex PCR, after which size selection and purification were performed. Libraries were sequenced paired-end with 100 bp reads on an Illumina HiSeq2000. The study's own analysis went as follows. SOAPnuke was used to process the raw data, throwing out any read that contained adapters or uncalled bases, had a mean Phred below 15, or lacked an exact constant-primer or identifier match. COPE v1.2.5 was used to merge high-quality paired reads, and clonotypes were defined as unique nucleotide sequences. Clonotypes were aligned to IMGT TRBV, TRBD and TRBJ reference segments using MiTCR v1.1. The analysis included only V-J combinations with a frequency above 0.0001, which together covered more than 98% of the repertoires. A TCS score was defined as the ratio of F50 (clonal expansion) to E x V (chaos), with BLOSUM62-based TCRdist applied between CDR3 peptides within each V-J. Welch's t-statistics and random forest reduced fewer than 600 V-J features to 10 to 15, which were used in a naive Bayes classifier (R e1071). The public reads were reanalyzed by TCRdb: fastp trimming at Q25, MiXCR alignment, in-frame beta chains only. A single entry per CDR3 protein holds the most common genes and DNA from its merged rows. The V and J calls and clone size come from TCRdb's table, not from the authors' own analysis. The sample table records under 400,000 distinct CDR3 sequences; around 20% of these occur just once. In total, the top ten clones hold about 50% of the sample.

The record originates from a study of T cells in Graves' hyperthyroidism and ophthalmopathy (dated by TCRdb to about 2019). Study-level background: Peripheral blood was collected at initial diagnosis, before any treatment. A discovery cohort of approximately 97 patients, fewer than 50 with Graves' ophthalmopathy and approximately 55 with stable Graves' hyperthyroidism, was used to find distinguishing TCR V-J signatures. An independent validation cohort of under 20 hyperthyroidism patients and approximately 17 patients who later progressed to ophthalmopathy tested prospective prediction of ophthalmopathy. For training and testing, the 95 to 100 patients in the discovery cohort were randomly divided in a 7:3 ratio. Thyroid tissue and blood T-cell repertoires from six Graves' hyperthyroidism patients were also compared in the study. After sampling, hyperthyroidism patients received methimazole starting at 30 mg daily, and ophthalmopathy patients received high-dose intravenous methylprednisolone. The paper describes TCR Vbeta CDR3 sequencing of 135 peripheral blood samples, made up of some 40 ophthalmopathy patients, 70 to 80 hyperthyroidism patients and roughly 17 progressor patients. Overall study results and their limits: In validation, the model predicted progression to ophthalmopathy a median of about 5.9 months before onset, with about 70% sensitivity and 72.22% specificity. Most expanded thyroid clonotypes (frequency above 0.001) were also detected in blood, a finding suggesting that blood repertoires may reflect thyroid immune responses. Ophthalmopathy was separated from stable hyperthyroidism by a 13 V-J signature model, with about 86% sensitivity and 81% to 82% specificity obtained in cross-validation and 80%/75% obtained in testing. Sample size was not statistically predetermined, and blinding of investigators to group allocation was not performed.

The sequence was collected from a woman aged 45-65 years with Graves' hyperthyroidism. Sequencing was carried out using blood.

The DNA sequence is TGTGCCAGCAGTTTAGTTTTGGGTTCGGGTGAGCAGTACTTC. Protein translation: CASSLVLGSGEQYF. This sequence uses TRBV27 and TRBJ2-7; the D gene cannot be resolved reliably. Looking up the germline V gene (reference sequence) yields CDR1 MNHEY and CDR2 SMNVEV. Cut back by 2 bases and 7 bases, the V and J ends lie 15 bases apart. The CDR3 sequence holds 14 residues, the cysteine and phenylalanine included. The DNA shown is the 42-base CDR3, in frame from base 1.